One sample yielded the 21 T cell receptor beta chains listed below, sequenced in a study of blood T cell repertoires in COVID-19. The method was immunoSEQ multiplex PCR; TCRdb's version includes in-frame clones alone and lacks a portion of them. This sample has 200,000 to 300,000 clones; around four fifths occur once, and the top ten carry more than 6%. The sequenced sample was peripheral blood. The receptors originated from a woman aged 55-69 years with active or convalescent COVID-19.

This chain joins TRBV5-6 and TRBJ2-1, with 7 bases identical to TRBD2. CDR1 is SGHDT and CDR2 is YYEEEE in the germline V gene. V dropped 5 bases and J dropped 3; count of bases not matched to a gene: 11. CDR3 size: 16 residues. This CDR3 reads CASRLAASGYYNEQFF. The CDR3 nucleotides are TGTGCCAGCAGGCTGGCGGCTAGCGGATACTACAATGAGCAGTTCTTC.

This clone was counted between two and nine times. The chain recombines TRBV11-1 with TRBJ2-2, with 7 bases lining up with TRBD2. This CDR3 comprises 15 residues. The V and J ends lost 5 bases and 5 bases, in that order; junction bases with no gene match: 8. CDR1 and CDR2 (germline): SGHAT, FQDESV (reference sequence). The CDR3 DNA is TGTGCCAGCAGCCCGGTTGCGGGAGCGACCGGGGAGCTGTTTTTT. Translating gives CASSPVAGATGELFF.

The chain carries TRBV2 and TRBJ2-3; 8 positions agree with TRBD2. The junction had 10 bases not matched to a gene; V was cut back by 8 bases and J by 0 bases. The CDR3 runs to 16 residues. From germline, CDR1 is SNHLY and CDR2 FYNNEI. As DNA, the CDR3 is TGTGCCAGCCGCCTTGGACTAGCATCTAGCACAGATACGCAGTATTTT. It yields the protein CASRLGLASSTDTQYF.

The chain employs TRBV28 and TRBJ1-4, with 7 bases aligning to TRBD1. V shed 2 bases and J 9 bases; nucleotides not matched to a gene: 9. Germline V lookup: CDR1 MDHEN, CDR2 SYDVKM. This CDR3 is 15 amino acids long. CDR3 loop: CASSLNAVRGQKLFF. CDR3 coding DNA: TGTGCCAGCAGTTTAAATGCAGTAAGGGGGCAAAAACTGTTTTTT.

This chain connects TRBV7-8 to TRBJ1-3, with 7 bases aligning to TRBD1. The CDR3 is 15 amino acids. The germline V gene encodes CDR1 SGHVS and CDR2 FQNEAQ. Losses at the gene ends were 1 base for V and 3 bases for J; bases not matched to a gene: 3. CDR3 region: CASSLDGTDGNTIYF. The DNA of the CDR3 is TGTGCCAGCAGCTTAGACGGGACAGATGGAAACACCATATATTTT.

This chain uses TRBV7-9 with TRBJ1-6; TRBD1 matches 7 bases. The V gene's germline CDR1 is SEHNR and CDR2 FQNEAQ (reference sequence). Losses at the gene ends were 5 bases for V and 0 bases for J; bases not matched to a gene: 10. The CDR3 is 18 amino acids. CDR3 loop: CASSQRPGQSSYNSPLHF. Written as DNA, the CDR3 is TGTGCCAGCAGCCAGCGACCGGGACAGAGCTCCTATAATTCACCCCTCCACTTT.

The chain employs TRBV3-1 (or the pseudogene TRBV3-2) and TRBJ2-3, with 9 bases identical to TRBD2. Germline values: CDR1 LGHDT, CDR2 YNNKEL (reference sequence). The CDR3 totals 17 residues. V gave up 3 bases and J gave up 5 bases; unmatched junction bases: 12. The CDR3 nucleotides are TGTGCCAGCAGCCAGCGACTGTCGCTAGCGGGGCAAGATACGCAGTATTTT. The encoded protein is CASSQRLSLAGQDTQYF.

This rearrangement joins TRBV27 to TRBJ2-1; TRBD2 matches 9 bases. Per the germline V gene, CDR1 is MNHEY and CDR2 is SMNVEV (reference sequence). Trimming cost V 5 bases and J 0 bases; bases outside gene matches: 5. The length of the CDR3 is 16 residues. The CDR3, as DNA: TGTGCCAGCAGTCGCGGGGGGGGGCCCTCCTACAATGAGCAGTTCTTC. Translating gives CASSRGGGPSYNEQFF.

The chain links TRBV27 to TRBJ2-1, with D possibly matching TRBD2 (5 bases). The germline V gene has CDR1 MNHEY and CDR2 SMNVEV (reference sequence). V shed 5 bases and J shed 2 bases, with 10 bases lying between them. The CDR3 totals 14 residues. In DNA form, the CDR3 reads TGTGCCAGCAGTCCGAGGGCGACCTACAATGAGCAGTTCTTC. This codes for CASSPRATYNEQFF.

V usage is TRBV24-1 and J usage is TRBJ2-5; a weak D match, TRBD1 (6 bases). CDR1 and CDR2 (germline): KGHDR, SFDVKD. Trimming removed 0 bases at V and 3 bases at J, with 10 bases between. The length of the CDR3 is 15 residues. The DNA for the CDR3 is TGTGCCACCAGTGATTTGGGCAGGGGCGAAGAGACCCAGTACTTC. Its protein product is CATSDLGRGEETQYF.

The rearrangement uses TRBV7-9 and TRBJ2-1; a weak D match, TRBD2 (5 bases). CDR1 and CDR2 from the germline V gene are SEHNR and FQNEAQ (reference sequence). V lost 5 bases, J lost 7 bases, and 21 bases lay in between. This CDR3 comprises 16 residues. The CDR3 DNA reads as TGTGCCAGCAGCGGTACGGAGTGGACGGGATCGAATGAGCAGTTCTTC. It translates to CASSGTEWTGSNEQFF. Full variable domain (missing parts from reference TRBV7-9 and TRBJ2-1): DTGVSQNPRHKITKRGQNVTFRCDPISEHNRLYWYRQTLGQGPEFLTYFQNEAQLEKSRLLSDRFSAERPKGSFSTLEIQRTEQGDSAMYLCASSGTEWTGSNEQFFGPGTRLTVL.

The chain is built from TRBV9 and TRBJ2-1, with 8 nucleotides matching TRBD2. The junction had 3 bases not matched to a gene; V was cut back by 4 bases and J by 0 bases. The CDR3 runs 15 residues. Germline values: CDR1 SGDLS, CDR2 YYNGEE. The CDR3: CASSPGGNSYNEQFF. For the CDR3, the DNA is TGTGCCAGCAGCCCGGGGGGGAACTCCTACAATGAGCAGTTCTTC.

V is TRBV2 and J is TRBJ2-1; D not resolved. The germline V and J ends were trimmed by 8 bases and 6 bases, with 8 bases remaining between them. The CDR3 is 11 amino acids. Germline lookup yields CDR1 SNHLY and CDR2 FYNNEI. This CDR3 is CASRRGNEQFF. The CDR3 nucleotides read TGTGCCAGCCGAAGAGGCAATGAGCAGTTCTTC.

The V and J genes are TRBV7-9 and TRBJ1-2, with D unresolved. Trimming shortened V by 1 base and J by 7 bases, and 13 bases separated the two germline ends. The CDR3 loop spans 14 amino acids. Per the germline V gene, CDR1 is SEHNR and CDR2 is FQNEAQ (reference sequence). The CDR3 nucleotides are TGTGCCAGCAGCTTAGTTGTTGGGAGAGGTGGCTACACCTTC. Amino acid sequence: CASSLVVGRGGYTF.

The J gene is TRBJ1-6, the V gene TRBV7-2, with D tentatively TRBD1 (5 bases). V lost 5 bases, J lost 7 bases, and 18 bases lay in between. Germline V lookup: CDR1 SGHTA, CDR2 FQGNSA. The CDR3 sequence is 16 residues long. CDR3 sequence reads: CASSPLFGAGNSPLHF. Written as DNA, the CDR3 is TGTGCCAGCAGCCCTTTGTTCGGGGCGGGAAATTCACCCCTCCACTTT.

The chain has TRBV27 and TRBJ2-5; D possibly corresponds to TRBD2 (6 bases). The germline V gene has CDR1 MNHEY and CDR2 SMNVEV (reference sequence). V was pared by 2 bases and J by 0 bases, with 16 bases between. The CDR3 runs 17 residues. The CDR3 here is CASSLNARGGYQETQYF. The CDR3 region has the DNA TGTGCCAGCAGTTTAAACGCCCGCGGAGGGTACCAAGAGACCCAGTACTTC.

CDR3 residues: CASSYRQGVSYEQYV. Written as DNA, the CDR3 is TGTGCCAGCAGCTACCGACAGGGGGTAAGCTACGAGCAGTACGTC. V is TRBV7-8 and J is TRBJ2-7, with 9 bases that match TRBD1. CDR3 length equals 15 residues. CDR1 is SGHVS, CDR2 FQNEAQ, per germline. V lost 4 bases and J lost 3; bases outside the gene matches: 7.

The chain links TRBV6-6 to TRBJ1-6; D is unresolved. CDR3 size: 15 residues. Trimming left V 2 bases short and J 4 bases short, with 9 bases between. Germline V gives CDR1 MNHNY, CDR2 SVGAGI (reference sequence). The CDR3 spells CASSYAGSYNSPLHF. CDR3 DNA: TGTGCCAGCAGTTACGCTGGGAGTTATAATTCACCCCTCCACTTT.

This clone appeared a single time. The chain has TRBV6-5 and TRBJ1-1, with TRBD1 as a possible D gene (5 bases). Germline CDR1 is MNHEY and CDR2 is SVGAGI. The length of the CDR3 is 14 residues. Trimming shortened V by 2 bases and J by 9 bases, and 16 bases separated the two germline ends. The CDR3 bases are TGTGCCAGCAGTTACGGAAGTAGGGGTTTAAAAGCTTTCTTT. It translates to CASSYGSRGLKAFF.

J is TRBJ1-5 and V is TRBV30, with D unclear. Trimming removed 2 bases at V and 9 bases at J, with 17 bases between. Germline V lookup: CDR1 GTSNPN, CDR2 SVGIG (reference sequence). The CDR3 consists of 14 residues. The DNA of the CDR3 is TGTGCCTGGAGTCGGAGAGGCACCCGTGGGCCCCAGCATTTT. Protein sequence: CAWSRRGTRGPQHF.

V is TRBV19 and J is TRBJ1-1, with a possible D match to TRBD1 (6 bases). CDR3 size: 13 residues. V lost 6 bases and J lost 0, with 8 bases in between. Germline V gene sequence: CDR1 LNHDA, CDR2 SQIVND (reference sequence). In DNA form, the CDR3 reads TGTGCCAGTAGGGACAGATTGAACACTGAAGCTTTCTTT. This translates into CASRDRLNTEAFF. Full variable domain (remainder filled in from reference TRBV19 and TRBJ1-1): DGGITQSPKYLFRKEGQNVTLSCEQNLNHDAMYWYRQDPGQGLRLIYYSQIVNDFQKGDIAEGYSVSREKKESFPLTVTSAQKNPTAFYLCASRDRLNTEAFFGQGTRLTVV.